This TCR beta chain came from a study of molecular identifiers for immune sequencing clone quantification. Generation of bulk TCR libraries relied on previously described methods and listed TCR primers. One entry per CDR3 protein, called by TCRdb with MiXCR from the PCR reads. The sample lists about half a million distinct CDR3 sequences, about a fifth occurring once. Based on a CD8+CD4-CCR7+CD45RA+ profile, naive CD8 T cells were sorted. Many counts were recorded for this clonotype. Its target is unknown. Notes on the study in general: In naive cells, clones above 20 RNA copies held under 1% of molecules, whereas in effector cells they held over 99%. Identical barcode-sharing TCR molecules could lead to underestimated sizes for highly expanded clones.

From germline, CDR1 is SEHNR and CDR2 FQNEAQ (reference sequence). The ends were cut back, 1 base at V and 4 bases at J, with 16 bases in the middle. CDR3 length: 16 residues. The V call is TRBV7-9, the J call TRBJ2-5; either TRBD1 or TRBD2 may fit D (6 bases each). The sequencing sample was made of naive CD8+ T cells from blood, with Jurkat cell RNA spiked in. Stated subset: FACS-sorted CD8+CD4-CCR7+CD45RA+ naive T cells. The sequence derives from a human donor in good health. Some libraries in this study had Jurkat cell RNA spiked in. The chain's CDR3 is CASSLVERGRGETQYF. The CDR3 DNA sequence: TGTGCCAGCAGCTTAGTTGAACGGGGGCGCGGAGAGACCCAGTACTTC. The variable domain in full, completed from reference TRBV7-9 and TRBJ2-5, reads DTGVSQNPRHKITKRGQNVTFRCDPISEHNRLYWYRQTLGQGPEFLTYFQNEAQLEKSRLLSDRFSAERPKGSFSTLEIQRTEQGDSAMYLCASSLVERGRGETQYFGPGTRLLVL.